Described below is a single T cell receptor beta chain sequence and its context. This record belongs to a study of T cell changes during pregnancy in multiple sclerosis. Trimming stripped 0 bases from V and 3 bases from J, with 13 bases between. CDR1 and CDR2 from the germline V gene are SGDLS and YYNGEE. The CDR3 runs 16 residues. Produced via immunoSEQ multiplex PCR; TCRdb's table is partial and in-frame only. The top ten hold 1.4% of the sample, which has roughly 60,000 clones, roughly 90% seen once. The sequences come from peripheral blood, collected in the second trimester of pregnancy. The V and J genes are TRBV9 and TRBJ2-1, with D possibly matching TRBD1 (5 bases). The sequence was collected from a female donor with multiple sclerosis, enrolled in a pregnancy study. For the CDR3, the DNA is TGTGCCAGCAGCGTAGTCGGAAATCAGGGCTACAATGAGCAGTTCTTC. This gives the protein CASSVVGNQGYNEQFF.